This T cell receptor beta chain is from a study of CXCR3-negative and CXCR3-positive naive CD8 T cells. Study-wide results and limits: Naive CXCR3-positive cells had TRB CDR3s more hydrophobic than those of CXCR3-negative naive cells. The study found CXCR3 expression partially decreased after cryopreservation and ran most assays on fresh PBMCs. Both of the naive subsets showed about the same high diversity, but memory CD8+ cells had much less.

Libraries of TRB cDNA were made by 5' RACE and carried UMIs. TCRdb re-called the 5' RACE reads and shows each CDR3 protein once, DNA omitted. In total, the table holds some 130,000 distinct CDR3 sequences. On this clonotype itself: Its matching antigen is unknown.

The CDR3 is 15 amino acids. CDR1 MNHEY and CDR2 SVGAGI come from the germline V gene. This clonotype was obtained from a human donor in good health. Some clones in this sample may be carry-over from other donors' samples. The sequencing input was naive CXCR3- CD8+ T cells from blood. Subset indicated: CD45RO-CCR7+CD27+CD95- naive CD8+ T cells lacking CXCR3 (TNR3-). The rearrangement joins TRBV6-5 to TRBJ2-1; TCRdb outputs TRBD2, but without DNA this stays unchecked. CDR3 residues: CASSYSNLAYNEQFF.